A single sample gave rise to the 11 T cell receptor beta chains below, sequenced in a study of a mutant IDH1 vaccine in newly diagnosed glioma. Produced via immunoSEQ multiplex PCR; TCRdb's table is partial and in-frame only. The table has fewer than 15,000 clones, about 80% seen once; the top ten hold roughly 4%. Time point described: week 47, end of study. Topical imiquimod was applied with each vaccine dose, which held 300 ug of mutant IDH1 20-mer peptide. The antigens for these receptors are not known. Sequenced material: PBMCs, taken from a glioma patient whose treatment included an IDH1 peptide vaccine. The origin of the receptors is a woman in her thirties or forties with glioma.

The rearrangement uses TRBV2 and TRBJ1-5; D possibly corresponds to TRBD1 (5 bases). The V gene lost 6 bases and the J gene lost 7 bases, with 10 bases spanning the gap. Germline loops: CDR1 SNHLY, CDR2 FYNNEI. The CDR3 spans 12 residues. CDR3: CASRPGAQPQHF. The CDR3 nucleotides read TGTGCCAGCAGACCCGGGGCCCAGCCCCAGCATTTT.

The CDR3 nucleotides are TGTGCCAGTAGTACTTTGGGACGTGGGCGGGACCAAGAGACCCAGTACTTC. This sequence encodes CASSTLGRGRDQETQYF. The chain is built from TRBV19 and TRBJ2-5; D may be TRBD1 or TRBD2 (5 bases each). Per germline, CDR1 LNHDA and CDR2 SQIVND (reference sequence). V was pared by 4 bases and J by 0 bases, with 18 bases between. The CDR3 runs 17 residues.

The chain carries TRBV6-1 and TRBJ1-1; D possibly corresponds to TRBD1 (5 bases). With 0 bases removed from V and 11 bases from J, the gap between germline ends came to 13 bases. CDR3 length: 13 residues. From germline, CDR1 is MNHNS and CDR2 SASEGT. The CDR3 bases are TGTGCCAGCAGTGAAGCCCCAAACCGGGGGGCTTTCTTT. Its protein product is CASSEAPNRGAFF.

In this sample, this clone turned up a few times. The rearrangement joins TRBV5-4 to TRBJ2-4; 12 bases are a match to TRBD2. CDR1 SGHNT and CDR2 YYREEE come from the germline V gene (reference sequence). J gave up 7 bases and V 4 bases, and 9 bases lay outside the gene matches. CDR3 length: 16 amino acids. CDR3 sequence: CASSQGGLAGGNIQYF. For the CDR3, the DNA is TGTGCCAGCAGCCAGGGGGGGCTAGCGGGAGGGAACATTCAGTACTTC.

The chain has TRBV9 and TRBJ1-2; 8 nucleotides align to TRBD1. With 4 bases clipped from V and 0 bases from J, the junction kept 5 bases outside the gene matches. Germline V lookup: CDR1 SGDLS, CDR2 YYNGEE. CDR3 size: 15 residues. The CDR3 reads CASSRDRGSNYGYTF. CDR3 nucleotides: TGTGCCAGCAGCCGAGACAGGGGATCTAACTATGGCTACACCTTC.

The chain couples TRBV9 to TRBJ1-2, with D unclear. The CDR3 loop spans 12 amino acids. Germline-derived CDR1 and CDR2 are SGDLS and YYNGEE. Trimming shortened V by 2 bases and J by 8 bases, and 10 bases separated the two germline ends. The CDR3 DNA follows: TGTGCCAGCAGCGTGGAAGGAGGGGGCTACACCTTC. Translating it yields CASSVEGGGYTF.

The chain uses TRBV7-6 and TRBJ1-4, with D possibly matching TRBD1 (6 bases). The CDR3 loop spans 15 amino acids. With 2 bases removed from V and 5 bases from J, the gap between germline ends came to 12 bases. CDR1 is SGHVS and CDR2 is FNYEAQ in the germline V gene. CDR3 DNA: TGTGCCAGCAGCTTAAGCGGGCAGGGGAATGAAAAACTGTTTTTT. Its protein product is CASSLSGQGNEKLFF.

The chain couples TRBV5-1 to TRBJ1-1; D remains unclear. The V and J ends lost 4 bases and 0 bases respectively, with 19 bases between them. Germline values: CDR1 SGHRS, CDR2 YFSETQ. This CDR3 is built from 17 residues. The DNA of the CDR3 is TGCGCCAGCAGCCTAGACGGATCCAACGCCATGAACACTGAAGCTTTCTTT. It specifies CASSLDGSNAMNTEAFF. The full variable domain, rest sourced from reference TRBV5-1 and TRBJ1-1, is KAGVTQTPRYLIKTRGQQVTLSCSPISGHRSVSWYQQTPGQGLQFLFEYFSETQRNKGNFPGRFSGRQFSNSRSEMNVSTLELGDSALYLCASSLDGSNAMNTEAFFGQGTRLTVV.

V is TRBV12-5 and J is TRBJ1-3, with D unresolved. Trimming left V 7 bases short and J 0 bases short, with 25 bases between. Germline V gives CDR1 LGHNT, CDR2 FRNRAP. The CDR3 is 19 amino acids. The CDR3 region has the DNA TGTGCTAGTGCCCATAACTACCGGGCCCACAATTTCTCTGGAAACACCATATATTTT. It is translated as CASAHNYRAHNFSGNTIYF.

CDR3: CASSLRDRYEAFF. The CDR3 nucleotides are TGCGCCAGCAGCCTCCGGGACAGATATGAAGCTTTCTTT. The genes are TRBV5-1 and TRBJ1-1; TRBD1 matches 7 bases. CDR3 size: 13 residues. The germline V gene encodes CDR1 SGHRS and CDR2 YFSETQ. V dropped 4 bases and J dropped 7; count of bases not matched to a gene: 7. Using reference TRBV5-1 and TRBJ1-1 for the parts outside the CDR3, the full variable domain is KAGVTQTPRYLIKTRGQQVTLSCSPISGHRSVSWYQQTPGQGLQFLFEYFSETQRNKGNFPGRFSGRQFSNSRSEMNVSTLELGDSALYLCASSLRDRYEAFFGQGTRLTVV.

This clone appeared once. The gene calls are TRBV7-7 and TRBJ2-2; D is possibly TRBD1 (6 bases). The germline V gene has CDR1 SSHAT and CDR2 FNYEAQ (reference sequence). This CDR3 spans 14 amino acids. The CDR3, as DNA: TGTGCTAGCGCAGCGACAGGCCTAACCGGGGAGCTGTTTTTT. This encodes CASAATGLTGELFF.